Presented here are 6 T cell receptor beta chains from one specimen sequenced in a study of shared clonotypes between healthy human individuals (dated by TCRdb to 2018 to 2020). Library preparation used the immunoSEQ multiplex PCR assay. This immuneACCESS table, as held by TCRdb, lists in-frame sequences with V and J called but not all clones. Of the missing ones, under half trace to an unresolved V gene in checked studies; the others have no known cause. Here the sample has about 2.4 million clones; around nine tenths occur a single time. The ten largest clones capture roughly 0.14% of the sample. The sample taken for sequencing was naive CD4+ T cells sorted from blood. This specimen's cell subset or site label, interpreted: CD45RA+ positively selected. These receptors originate from a man between 18 and 29 years old in good health.

This chain links TRBV18 with TRBJ2-4, with 7 bases aligning to TRBD1. V trimming: 0 bases; J trimming: 4 bases; junction bases outside the gene matches: 0. Germline V gene data show CDR1 as KGHSH and CDR2 as LQKENI. CDR3 length: 14 amino acids. CDR3 DNA sequence: TGTGCCAGCTCACCACCGGGACAGAAAAACATTCAGTACTTC. Translated, it gives CASSPPGQKNIQYF.

V gene TRBV30 combines with J gene TRBJ2-5, with no clear D. CDR3 length equals 13 residues. V was shortened by 0 bases and J by 4 bases, with 9 bases between the two germline ends. Germline loops: CDR1 GTSNPN, CDR2 SVGIG (reference sequence). The CDR3 coding sequence is TGTGCCTGGAGTGTATGGAGCGCAGAGACCCAGTACTTC. It translates to CAWSVWSAETQYF. Full variable domain (missing parts from reference TRBV30 and TRBJ2-5): SQTIHQWPATLVQPVGSPLSLECTVEGTSNPNLYWYRQAAGRGLQLLFYSVGIGQISSEVPQNLSASRPQDRQFILSSKKLLLSDSGFYLCAWSVWSAETQYFGPGTRLLVL.

The chain has TRBV11-2 and TRBJ2-7; TRBD2 might be the D (6 bases). Trimming took 0 bases from V and 2 from J, leaving 11 bases between them. The germline gives CDR1 SGHAT, CDR2 FQNNGV. The CDR3 has 15 amino acids. As DNA, the CDR3 is TGTGCCAGCAGCTTAGATGGGAGGACGCCCTACGAGCAGTACTTC. Its translation: CASSLDGRTPYEQYF.

V is TRBV5-1 and J is TRBJ1-3, with a tentative D call TRBD1 (6 bases). V was trimmed by 1 base and J by 4 bases, leaving 15 bases between them. Germline V lookup: CDR1 SGHRS, CDR2 YFSETQ. The CDR3 has 16 amino acids. The CDR3 loop is CASSLLPGVSGNTIYF. Written as DNA, the CDR3 is TGCGCCAGCAGCTTGCTTCCAGGGGTGTCCGGAAACACCATATATTTT. Variable domain in full (rest from reference TRBV5-1 and TRBJ1-3): KAGVTQTPRYLIKTRGQQVTLSCSPISGHRSVSWYQQTPGQGLQFLFEYFSETQRNKGNFPGRFSGRQFSNSRSEMNVSTLELGDSALYLCASSLLPGVSGNTIYFGEGSWLTVV.

This clone appeared a single time. The chain joins TRBV5-1 to TRBJ2-3; D remains unclear. Germline CDR1 SGHRS, CDR2 YFSETQ. The CDR3 consists of 14 residues. Trimming left V 0 bases short and J 5 bases short, with 10 bases between. CDR3 nucleotide sequence: TGCGCCAGCAGCTTGGATTCCACCGGAGATACGCAGTATTTT. This codes for CASSLDSTGDTQYF.

As to this clone: At one boundary the junction diverges from the germline segment, which might be a read error. As DNA, the CDR3 is TGTGCCAGCAGCTTAGGCGAGAGTAGCGGCCCTATACTCTTC. Residues: CASSLGESSGPILF. This rearrangement joins TRBV11-2 to TRBJ2-1, with D possibly matching TRBD2 (6 bases). Germline V gives CDR1 SGHAT, CDR2 FQNNGV. This CDR3 contains 14 residues. Supplemented by reference TRBV11-2 and TRBJ2-1, the full variable domain reads EAGVAQSPRYKIIEKRQSVAFWCNPISGHATLYWYQQILGQGPKLLIQFQNNGVVDDSQLPKDRFSAERLKGVDSTLKIQPAKLEDSAVYLCASSLGESSGPILFGPGTRLTVL.